The 15 T cell receptor beta chains below were found in one sample sequenced in a study of T cells in Graves' hyperthyroidism and ophthalmopathy. The source material, RNA transcripts, was used to amplify TCR beta CDR3 regions. The TCR CDR3 first-round RT-PCR relied on the HTBI primer set. TCRdb called the multiplex PCR reads again in MiXCR, with one record for every CDR3 protein. The repertoire holds 300,000 to 450,000 distinct CDR3 sequences, with around 16% as singletons. The sample consisted of blood. The receptors here all came from a woman between 18 and 29 years old with Graves' hyperthyroidism that later progressed to Graves' ophthalmopathy.

This sequence joins TRBV7-9 and TRBJ1-1, with 8 bases identical to TRBD1. Germline trimming cut 5 bases from V and 6 bases from J; bases unmatched to any gene: 11. Germline CDR1 SEHNR, CDR2 FQNEAQ (reference sequence). This CDR3 comprises 15 residues. Here the CDR3 reads CASSDRGRPSAEAFF. The CDR3 nucleotides read TGTGCCAGCAGCGACAGGGGACGGCCCTCCGCTGAAGCTTTCTTT.

This clonotype was seen repeatedly, ten times or more. The rearrangement joins TRBV5-1 to TRBJ2-1, with 7 bases identical to TRBD1. Germline loops: CDR1 SGHRS, CDR2 YFSETQ. There are 18 residues in the CDR3. The V gene end was trimmed by 0 bases and the J gene end by 1 base; junction bases not matched to a gene: 10. The DNA for the CDR3 is TGCGCCAGCAGCTTGGGGGGACAGAGTTTGGCGTCCTACAATGAGCAGTTCTTC. It codes for CASSLGGQSLASYNEQFF.

The CDR3 bases are TGCGCCAGCAGCCAAGATTGGGCCACCGGGGAGCTGTTTTTT. Translated: CASSQDWATGELFF. The chain joins TRBV4-3 to TRBJ2-2; no clear D. In germline, CDR1 is LGHNA, CDR2 YSLEER. Trimming removed 0 bases at V and 4 bases at J, with 6 bases between. The CDR3 totals 14 residues.

This clonotype was found a few times. CDR3 amino acids: CASRDRGLGNTEAFF. The CDR3, as DNA: TGTGCCAGCAGGGACAGGGGGCTAGGGAACACTGAAGCTTTCTTT. J is TRBJ1-1 and V is TRBV19; TRBD1 matches at 12 bases. Germline CDR1 LNHDA, CDR2 SQIVND (reference sequence). The V segment lost 9 bases and the J segment 1 base; nucleotides outside the gene matches: 6. The CDR3 length is 15 residues.

The V call is TRBV5-4, the J call TRBJ2-5; unclear D gene. V gave up 1 base and J gave up 2 bases, with 9 bases separating them. The CDR3 is 14 residues long. Germline-derived CDR1 and CDR2 are SGHNT and YYREEE (reference sequence). The CDR3 DNA reads TGTGCCAGCAGCTTGCAAGCTGAACAAGAGACCCAGTACTTC. It codes for CASSLQAEQETQYF.

This clonotype was observed many times. V is TRBV7-3 and J is TRBJ2-5; the match to TRBD1 covers 10 bases. Per the germline V gene, CDR1 is SGHTA and CDR2 is FQGTGA. This CDR3 contains 13 residues. V shed 4 bases, J shed 5 bases, and the junction held 1 base outside the gene matches. In nucleotides, the CDR3 is TGTGCCAGCAGCTCGACAGGGGGCGAGACCCAGTACTTC. Its protein is CASSSTGGETQYF.

This clonotype was observed at least ten times. The J gene is TRBJ1-4, the V gene TRBV7-9; TRBD1 aligns across 10 bases. Germline CDR1 is SEHNR and CDR2 is FQNEAQ (reference sequence). The trim removed 5 bases at V and 8 bases at J, leaving 5 bases unmatched. The CDR3 runs to 14 residues. The CDR3 spells CASSRQGAQEKLFF. CDR3 nucleotides: TGTGCCAGCAGCCGACAGGGGGCGCAGGAAAAACTGTTTTTT.

This clonotype was seen repeatedly, ten times or more. The chain couples TRBV3-1 to TRBJ1-1; D call uncertain. CDR1 is LGHDT and CDR2 is YNNKEL in the germline V gene (reference sequence). This CDR3 has 14 amino acids. V gave up 0 bases and J gave up 0 bases, with 5 bases separating them. This CDR3 is CASSQDSMNTEAFF. Here the CDR3 DNA reads TGTGCCAGCAGCCAAGACAGCATGAACACTGAAGCTTTCTTT.

The chain carries TRBV19 and TRBJ2-2; 8 positions match TRBD1. Germline CDR1 and CDR2: LNHDA and SQIVND (reference sequence). J gave up 6 bases and V 9 bases, and 3 bases lay outside the gene matches. The CDR3 is 12 residues long. CDR3 nucleotides: TGTGCCAGCCAACAGGGGGCCGGGGAGCTGTTTTTT. Translation: CASQQGAGELFF.

This clonotype was counted ten times or more. A read error may account for a junction end that differs from germline. V is TRBV2 and J is TRBJ2-7, with 10 nucleotides matching TRBD2. Germline V gene lookup returns CDR1 SNHLY and CDR2 FYNNEI. There are 14 residues in the CDR3. CDR3 sequence (DNA): TGTGCCAGCAGTAAAGCGGGAGGGCTCTACGAGCAGTACTTC. Translation: CASSKAGGLYEQYF.

The J gene is TRBJ1-6, the V gene TRBV20-1, with 7 bases identical to TRBD1. The length of the CDR3 is 16 residues. V was clipped by 6 bases and J by 6 bases; unmatched bases: 14. Per the germline V gene, CDR1 is DFQATT and CDR2 is SNEGSKA (reference sequence). The DNA for the CDR3 is TGCAGTGCCGCGAAGCCAGGGGGACTTAGTAATTCACCCCTCCACTTT. Its translation: CSAAKPGGLSNSPLHF.

The chain combines TRBV27 with TRBJ2-7; the D gene is possibly TRBD1 (5 bases). This CDR3 has 15 residues. V was cut by 3 bases and J by 2 bases, with 14 bases left in between. The germline CDR1 and CDR2 sequences are MNHEY and SMNVEV (reference sequence). The CDR3 here is CASSLSRGAPYEQYF. CDR3 coding DNA: TGTGCCAGCAGTTTGTCTCGTGGGGCCCCCTACGAGCAGTACTTC.

The chain joins TRBV6-2 or TRBV6-3 to TRBJ2-1, with 7 positions matching TRBD1. The length of the CDR3 is 13 residues. CDR1 is MNHEY, CDR2 SVGEGT, per germline. The J segment lost 1 base and the V segment lost 7 bases, leaving 1 base of the junction unmatched. The CDR3 region is CASTQGSYNEQFF. The CDR3 DNA reads as TGTGCCAGCACACAGGGGTCCTACAATGAGCAGTTCTTC.

This clonotype was recorded at least ten times. The chain recombines TRBV2 with TRBJ2-7; 8 nucleotides line up with TRBD1. Germline assignment: CDR1 SNHLY and CDR2 FYNNEI. V trimming: 6 bases; J trimming: 7 bases; junction bases outside the gene matches: 17. The CDR3 length is 16 residues. The CDR3 DNA reads TGTGCCAGCAGCCAAGCGGTGGGACAGGTGGTAAGGGAGCAGTACTTC. It translates to CASSQAVGQVVREQYF.

This clonotype was detected many times. This chain joins TRBV13 and TRBJ2-7; no definite D call. In germline, CDR1 is PRHDT, CDR2 FYEKMQ (reference sequence). V was pared by 4 bases and J by 6 bases, with 10 bases between. This CDR3 is built from 12 residues. The CDR3 loop is CASSSSPGEQYF. In DNA, the CDR3 is TGTGCCAGCAGCTCCTCTCCCGGCGAGCAGTACTTC.